This TCR beta chain was found in a study of cytomegalovirus exposure and HLA in healthy donors. Concerning this clone itself: The antigen is not known.

Study-level findings and limits: 87-base-pair reads could not separate some V segments, including TRBV6-2 and TRBV6-3.

Healthy donors of bone marrow made up the group. Germline V lookup: CDR1 SGHRS, CDR2 YFSETQ. V trimming: 4 bases; J trimming: 6 bases; junction bases outside the gene matches: 12. The CDR3 loop spans 15 amino acids. The PCR had 60 Vbeta and 13 Jbeta primers. Source study methods: In a later analysis, of around 80 million unique beta chains, roughly 9.9 million appeared in at least two donors. The data were produced by immunoSEQ multiplex PCR, yet TCRdb's version contains in-frame clones alone and is incomplete. The V and J calls and clone size were taken over from that table, and D and trimming were inferred from the DNA. The sample holds about 140,000 clones, 80% seen once.

The receptor's source is a male donor in good health and CMV-seropositive. The sequenced sample consisted of PBMCs. The V call is TRBV5-1, the J call TRBJ2-7; 8 bases fit TRBD2. CDR3 sequence: CASSPPRGGVGEQYF. CDR3 in DNA: TGCGCCAGCAGCCCCCCCCGGGGGGGAGTTGGCGAGCAGTACTTC. The whole variable domain, remainder taken from reference TRBV5-1 and TRBJ2-7, is KAGVTQTPRYLIKTRGQQVTLSCSPISGHRSVSWYQQTPGQGLQFLFEYFSETQRNKGNFPGRFSGRQFSNSRSEMNVSTLELGDSALYLCASSPPRGGVGEQYFGPGTRLTVT.